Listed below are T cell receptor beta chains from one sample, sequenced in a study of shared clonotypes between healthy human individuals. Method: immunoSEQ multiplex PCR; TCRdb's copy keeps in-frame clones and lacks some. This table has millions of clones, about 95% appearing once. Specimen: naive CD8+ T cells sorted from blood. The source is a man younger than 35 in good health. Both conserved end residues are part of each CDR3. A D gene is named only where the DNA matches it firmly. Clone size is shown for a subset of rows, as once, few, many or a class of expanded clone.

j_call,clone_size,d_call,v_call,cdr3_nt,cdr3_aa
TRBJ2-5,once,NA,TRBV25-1,TGTGCCAGCAGTGAGGTGGGTGGGGAAGAGACCCAGTACTTC,CASSEVGGEETQYF
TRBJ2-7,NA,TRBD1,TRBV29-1,TGCAGCGCCCGGACAGGGACCTACGAGCAGTACTTC,CSARTGTYEQYF
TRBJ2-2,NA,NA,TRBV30,TGTGCCTGGTACGAAAACACCGGGGAGCTGTTTTTT,CAWYENTGELFF
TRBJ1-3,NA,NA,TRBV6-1,TGTGCCAGCAGTGAAGCGCTTGTGGGCTGGAACTCTGGAAACACCATATATTTT,CASSEALVGWNSGNTIYF
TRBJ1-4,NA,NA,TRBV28,TGTGCCAGCAGTAGCACAACTAATGAAAAACTGTTTTTT,CASSSTTNEKLFF
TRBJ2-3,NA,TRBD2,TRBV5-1,TGCGCCAGCAGCGCCGAAGCGGGAGGGCCCTCAGATACGCAGTATTTT,CASSAEAGGPSDTQYF
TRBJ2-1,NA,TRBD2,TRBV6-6,TGTGCCACGTTAAGGCGGGAGGGAGTTTACAATGAGCAGTTCTTC,CATLRREGVYNEQFF
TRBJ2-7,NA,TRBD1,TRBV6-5,TGTGCCAGCAGTTACCAGGGGGATTTCTACGAGCAGTACTTC,CASSYQGDFYEQYF
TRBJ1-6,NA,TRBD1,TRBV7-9,TGTGCCAGCAGCCAGACAGGGGAAGGCCTTAATTCACCCCTCCACTTT,CASSQTGEGLNSPLHF
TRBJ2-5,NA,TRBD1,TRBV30,TGTGCCTGGAGTGTTAGGGGGCGACAAGAGACCCAGTACTTC,CAWSVRGRQETQYF
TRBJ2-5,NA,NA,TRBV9,TGTGCCAGCAGCGCCTCGGGAAGCGGGCAAGAGACCCAGTACTTC,CASSASGSGQETQYF
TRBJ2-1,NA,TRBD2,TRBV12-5,TGTGCTAGTGGTTTGGCCCTAGCGGGGAGAAACAATGAGCAGTTCTTC,CASGLALAGRNNEQFF
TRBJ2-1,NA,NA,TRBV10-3,TGTGCCATCAGTGGTGGGGTCCATGAGCAGTTCTTC,CAISGGVHEQFF
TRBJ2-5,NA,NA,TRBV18,TGTGCCAGCTCATCGGACTTTTGGGAGCAGTACTTC,CASSSDFWEQYF
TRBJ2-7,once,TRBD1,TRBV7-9,TGTGCCAGCAGCTCCGAATCCGGGACAGGGATCCACGAGCAGTACTTC,CASSSESGTGIHEQYF
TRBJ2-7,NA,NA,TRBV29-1,TGCAGCGTTGAAATCCCAGGTGTAACCTACGAGCAGTACTTC,CSVEIPGVTYEQYF
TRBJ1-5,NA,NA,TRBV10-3,TGTGCCATCAGTGAAGGGGAACCGAGTAGCAATCAGCCCCAGCATTTT,CAISEGEPSSNQPQHF
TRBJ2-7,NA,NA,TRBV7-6,TGTGCCAGCAGCTTAGAAGCATCGGGACAACCCTACGAGCAGTACTTC,CASSLEASGQPYEQYF
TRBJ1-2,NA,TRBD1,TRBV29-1,TGCAGCGTTGAAAGTTCAGGGGGCGGGTATGGCTACACCTTC,CSVESSGGGYGYTF
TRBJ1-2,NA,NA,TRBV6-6,TGTGCCAGCAACGGAATAAAATTTAATGGCTACACCTTC,CASNGIKFNGYTF
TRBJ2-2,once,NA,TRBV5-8,TGTGCCAGCAGGCGGACGGGGAACACCGGGGAGCTGTTTTTT,CASRRTGNTGELFF
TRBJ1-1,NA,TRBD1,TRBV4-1,TGCGCCAGCAGCCCAGGGACAGGGTCGGCTGAAGCTTTCTTT,CASSPGTGSAEAFF
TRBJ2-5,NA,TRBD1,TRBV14,TGTGCCAGCAGTCATGAGGGGGCGGAAGAGACCCAGTACTTC,CASSHEGAEETQYF
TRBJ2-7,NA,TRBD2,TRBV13,TGTGCCAGCAGCTTGGAGGCTAGCGGGGGGACCTACGAGCAGTACTTC,CASSLEASGGTYEQYF
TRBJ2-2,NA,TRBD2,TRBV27,TGTGCCAGCAGTTTGAGCGGGGGGGCTAGGGCCGGGGAGCTGTTTTTT,CASSLSGGARAGELFF
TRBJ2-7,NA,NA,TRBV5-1,TGCGCCAGCAGCTTGATCAGCAACCCCTACGAGCAGTACTTC,CASSLISNPYEQYF
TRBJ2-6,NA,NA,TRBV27,TGTGCCAGCAGTTTCCTTTCTGGGGCCAACGTCCTGACTTTC,CASSFLSGANVLTF
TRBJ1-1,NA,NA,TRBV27,TGTGCCAGCAGTGCAACATATGGGGCTAAGAACACTGAAGCTTTCTTT,CASSATYGAKNTEAFF
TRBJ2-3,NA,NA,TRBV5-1,TGCGCCAGCAGCCCGTCATGGACAGCGAGTGCAGATACGCAGTATTTT,CASSPSWTASADTQYF
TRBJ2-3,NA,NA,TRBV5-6,TGTGCCAGCAGCTTGACAGAGGAAAATACGCAGTATTTT,CASSLTEENTQYF
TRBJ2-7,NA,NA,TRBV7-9,TGTGCCAGCAGCCCGGTGGCGGGGGCAGGCGCCTACGAGCAGTACTTC,CASSPVAGAGAYEQYF
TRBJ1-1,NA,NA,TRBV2,TGTGCCAGCAGTGAAGCCCTATCATTTGGGGAGGGCTTGGACACTGAAGCTTTCTTT,CASSEALSFGEGLDTEAFF
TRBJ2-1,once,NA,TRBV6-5,TGTGCCAGCAGTTACTCAAGTGCTTCCTACAATGAGCAGTTCTTC,CASSYSSASYNEQFF
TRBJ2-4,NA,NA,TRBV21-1,TGTGCCAGCAGCAAAGCGCCCAAACGACCCGGGACAGGGATCTCGGGCGGCAAAAACATTCAGTACTTC,CASSKAPKRPGTGISGGKNIQYF
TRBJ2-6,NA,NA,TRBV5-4,TGTGCCAGCAGCTTGAGTGGTGCTGGGGCCAACGTCCTGACTTTC,CASSLSGAGANVLTF
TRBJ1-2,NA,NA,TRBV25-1,TGTGCCAGCAGTGAACCCGGGCCCCTCGGCTATGGCTACACCTTC,CASSEPGPLGYGYTF
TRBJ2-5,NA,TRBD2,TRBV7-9,TGTGCCAGCAGCTTAGGGTGGCTAGCGGAAGAGACCCAGTACTTC,CASSLGWLAEETQYF
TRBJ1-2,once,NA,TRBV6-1,TGTGCCAGCAGTTCCGGGAGAAACTATGGCTACACCTTC,CASSSGRNYGYTF
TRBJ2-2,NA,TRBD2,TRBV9,TGTGCCAGCAGCCCCCAGCGAGTAGCGGGGGGGCCCGGGGAGCTGTTTTTT,CASSPQRVAGGPGELFF
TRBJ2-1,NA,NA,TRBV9,TGTGCCAGCAGCGTAGCCCTCGATGAGCAGTTCTTC,CASSVALDEQFF